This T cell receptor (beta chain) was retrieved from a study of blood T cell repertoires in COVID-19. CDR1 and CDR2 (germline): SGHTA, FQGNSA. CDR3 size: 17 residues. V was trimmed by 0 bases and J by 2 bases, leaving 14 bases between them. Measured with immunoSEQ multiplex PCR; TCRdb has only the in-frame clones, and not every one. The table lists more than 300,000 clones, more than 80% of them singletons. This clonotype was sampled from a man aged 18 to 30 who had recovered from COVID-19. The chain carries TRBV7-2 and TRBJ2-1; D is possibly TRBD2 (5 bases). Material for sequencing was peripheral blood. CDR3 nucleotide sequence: TGTGCCAGCAGCTTAGCTAGCAGGCGGGTGACCTACAATGAGCAGTTCTTC. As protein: CASSLASRRVTYNEQFF.